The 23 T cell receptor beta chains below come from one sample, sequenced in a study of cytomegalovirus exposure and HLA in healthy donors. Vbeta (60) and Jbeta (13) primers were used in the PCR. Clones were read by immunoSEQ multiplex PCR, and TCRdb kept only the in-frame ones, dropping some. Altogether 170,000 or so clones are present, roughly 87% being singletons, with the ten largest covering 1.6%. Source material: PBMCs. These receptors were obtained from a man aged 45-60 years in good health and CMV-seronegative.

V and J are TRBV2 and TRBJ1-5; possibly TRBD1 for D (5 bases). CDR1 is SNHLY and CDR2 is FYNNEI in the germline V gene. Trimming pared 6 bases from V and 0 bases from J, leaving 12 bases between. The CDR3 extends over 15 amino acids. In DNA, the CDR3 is TGTGCCAGCAGACCGGGACTTTATAGCAATCAGCCCCAGCATTTT. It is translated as CASRPGLYSNQPQHF.

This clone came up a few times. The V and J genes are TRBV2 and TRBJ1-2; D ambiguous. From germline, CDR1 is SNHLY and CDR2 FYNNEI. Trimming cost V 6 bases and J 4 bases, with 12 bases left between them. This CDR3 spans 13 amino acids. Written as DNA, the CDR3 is TGTGCCAGCAGCCCTCAGGCGGGCTATGGCTACACCTTC. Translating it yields CASSPQAGYGYTF.

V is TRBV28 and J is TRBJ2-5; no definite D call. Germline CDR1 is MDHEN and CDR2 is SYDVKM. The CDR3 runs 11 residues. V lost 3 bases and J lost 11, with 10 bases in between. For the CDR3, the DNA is TGTGCCAGCAGTTTGGTAGGAGAGCAGTACTTC. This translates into CASSLVGEQYF.

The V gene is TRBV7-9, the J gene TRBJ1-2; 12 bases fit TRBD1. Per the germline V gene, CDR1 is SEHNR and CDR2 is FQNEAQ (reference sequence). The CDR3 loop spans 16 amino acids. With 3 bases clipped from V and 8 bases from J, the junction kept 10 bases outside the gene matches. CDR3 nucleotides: TGTGCCAGCAGCTTCAACGCCGGGACAGGGGGCGAGGGCTACACCTTC. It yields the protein CASSFNAGTGGEGYTF.

The CDR3 DNA follows: TGTGCCAGTAGTTTGACAGGGGACCCCTACGAGCAGTACTTC. It specifies CASSLTGDPYEQYF. This chain uses TRBV19 with TRBJ2-7; 8 bases agree with TRBD1. V trimming: 5 bases; J trimming: 2 bases; junction bases outside the gene matches: 5. This CDR3 has 14 amino acids. The germline V gene encodes CDR1 LNHDA and CDR2 SQIVND (reference sequence).

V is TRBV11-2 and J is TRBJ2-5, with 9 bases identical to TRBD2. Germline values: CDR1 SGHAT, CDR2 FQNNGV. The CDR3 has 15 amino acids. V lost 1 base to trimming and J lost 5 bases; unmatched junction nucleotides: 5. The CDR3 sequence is CASSLGRGGLETQYF. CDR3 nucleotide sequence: TGTGCCAGCAGCTTAGGGCGGGGGGGGTTGGAGACCCAGTACTTC.

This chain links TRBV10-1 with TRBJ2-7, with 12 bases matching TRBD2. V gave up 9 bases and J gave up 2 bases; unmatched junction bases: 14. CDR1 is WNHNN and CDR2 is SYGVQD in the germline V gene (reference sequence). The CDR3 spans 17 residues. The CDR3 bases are TGCGCCAGGGGGGCCACTAGCGGGAGGTGCCGGCCCTACGAGCAGTACTTC. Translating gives CARGATSGRCRPYEQYF.

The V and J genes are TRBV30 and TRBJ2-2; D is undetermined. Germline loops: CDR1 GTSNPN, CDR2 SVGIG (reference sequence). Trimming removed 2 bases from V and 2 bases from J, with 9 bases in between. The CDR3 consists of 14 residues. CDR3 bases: TGTGCCTGGAGTTTGGGCCCAAACACCGGGGAGCTGTTTTTT. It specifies CAWSLGPNTGELFF.

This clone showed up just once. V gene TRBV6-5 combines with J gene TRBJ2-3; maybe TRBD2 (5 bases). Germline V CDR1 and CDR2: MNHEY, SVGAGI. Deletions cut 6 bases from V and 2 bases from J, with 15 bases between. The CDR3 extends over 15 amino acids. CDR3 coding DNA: TGTGCCAGCAGCTCGGTACCGGGAATCACAGATACGCAGTATTTT. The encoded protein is CASSSVPGITDTQYF.

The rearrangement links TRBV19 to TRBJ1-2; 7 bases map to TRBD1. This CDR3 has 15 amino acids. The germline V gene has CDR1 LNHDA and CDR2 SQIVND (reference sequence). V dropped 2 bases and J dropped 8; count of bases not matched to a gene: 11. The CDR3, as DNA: TGTGCCAGTAGTATATCATCGGACAGGTCGAAAGGCTACACCTTC. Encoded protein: CASSISSDRSKGYTF.

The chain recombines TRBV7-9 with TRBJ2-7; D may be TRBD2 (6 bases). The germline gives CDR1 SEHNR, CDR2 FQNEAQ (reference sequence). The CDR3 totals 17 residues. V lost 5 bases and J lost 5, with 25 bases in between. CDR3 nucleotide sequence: TGTGCCAGCAGCCGAGGACGGATTGGCGGGACTGTCGACGAGCAGTACTTC. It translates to CASSRGRIGGTVDEQYF.

This CDR3 reads CASSPPGTYEQYF. DNA for the CDR3: TGTGCCAGCAGCCCACCGGGGACCTACGAGCAGTACTTC. J is TRBJ2-7 and V is TRBV7-2; tentatively, D is TRBD2 (5 bases). CDR3 size: 13 residues. V dropped 5 bases and J dropped 2 bases, with 10 bases sitting between them. Germline-derived CDR1 and CDR2 are SGHTA and FQGNSA.

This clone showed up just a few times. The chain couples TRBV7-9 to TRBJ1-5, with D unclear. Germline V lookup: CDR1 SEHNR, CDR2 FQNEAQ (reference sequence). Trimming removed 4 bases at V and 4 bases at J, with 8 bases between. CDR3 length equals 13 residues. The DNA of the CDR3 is TGTGCCAGCAGCTCTGGCTTTAATCAGCCCCAGCATTTT. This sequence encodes CASSSGFNQPQHF.

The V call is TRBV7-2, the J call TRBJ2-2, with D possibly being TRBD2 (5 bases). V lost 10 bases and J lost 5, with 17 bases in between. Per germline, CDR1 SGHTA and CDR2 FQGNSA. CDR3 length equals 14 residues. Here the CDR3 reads CATLLTSGTGELFF. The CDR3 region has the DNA TGTGCCACCCTATTGACTTCGGGGACCGGGGAGCTGTTTTTT.

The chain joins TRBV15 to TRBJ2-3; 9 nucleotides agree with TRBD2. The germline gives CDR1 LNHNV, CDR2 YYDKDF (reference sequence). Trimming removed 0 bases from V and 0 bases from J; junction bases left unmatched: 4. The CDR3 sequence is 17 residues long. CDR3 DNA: TGTGCCACCAGCAGAGATGGAGCGGGGGGAAGCACAGATACGCAGTATTTT. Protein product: CATSRDGAGGSTDTQYF.

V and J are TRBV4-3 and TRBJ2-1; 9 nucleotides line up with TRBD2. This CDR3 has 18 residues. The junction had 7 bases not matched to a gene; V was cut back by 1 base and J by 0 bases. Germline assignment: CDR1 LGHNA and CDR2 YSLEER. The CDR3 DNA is TGCGCCAGCAGCCAAGGGGGCCTAGCGGGATCCTCCTACAATGAGCAGTTCTTC. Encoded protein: CASSQGGLAGSSYNEQFF.

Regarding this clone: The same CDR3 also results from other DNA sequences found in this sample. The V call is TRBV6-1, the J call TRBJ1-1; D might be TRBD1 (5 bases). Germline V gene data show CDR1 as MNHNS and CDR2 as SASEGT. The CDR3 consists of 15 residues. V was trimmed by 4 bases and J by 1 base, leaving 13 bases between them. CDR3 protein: CASSANLGQNTEAFF. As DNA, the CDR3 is TGTGCCAGCAGTGCGAACCTCGGACAGAACACTGAAGCTTTCTTT.

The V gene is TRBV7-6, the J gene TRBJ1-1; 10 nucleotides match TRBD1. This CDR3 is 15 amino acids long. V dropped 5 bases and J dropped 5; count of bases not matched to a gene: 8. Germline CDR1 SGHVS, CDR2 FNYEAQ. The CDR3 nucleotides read TGTGCCAGCAGCAAATGGACAGGGGGGAAGACTGAAGCTTTCTTT. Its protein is CASSKWTGGKTEAFF.

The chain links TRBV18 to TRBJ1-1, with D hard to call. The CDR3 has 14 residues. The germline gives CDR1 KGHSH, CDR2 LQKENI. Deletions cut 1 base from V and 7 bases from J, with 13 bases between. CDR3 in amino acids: CASSPLEGGSEAFF. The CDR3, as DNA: TGTGCCAGCTCACCACTTGAGGGAGGGAGTGAAGCTTTCTTT.

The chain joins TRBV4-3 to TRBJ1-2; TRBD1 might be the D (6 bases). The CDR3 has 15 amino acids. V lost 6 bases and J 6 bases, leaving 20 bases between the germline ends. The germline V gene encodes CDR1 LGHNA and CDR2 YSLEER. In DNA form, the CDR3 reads TGCGCCAGCAGTACGTACAGGGCCCGGACCCATGGCTACACCTTC. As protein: CASSTYRARTHGYTF.

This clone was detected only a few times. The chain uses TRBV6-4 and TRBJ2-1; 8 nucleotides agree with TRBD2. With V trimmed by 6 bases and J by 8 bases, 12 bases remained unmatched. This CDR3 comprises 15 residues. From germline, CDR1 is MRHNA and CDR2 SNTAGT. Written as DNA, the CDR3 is TGTGCCAGCAGACGGCAAGCGGGAGATGTAGATGAGCAGTTCTTC. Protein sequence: CASRRQAGDVDEQFF.

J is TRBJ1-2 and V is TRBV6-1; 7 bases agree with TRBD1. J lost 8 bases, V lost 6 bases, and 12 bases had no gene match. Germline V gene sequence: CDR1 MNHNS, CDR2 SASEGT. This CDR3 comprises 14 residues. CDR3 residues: CASRGFDRVGGYTF. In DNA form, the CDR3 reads TGTGCCAGCAGGGGATTCGACAGGGTGGGGGGCTACACCTTC.

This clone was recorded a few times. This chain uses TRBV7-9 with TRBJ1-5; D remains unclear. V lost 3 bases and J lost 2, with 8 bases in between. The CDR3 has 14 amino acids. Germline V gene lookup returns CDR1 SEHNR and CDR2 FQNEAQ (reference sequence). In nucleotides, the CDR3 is TGTGCCAGCAGCTTGGCCCTGGGCAATCAGCCCCAGCATTTT. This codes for CASSLALGNQPQHF.